This is a list of T cell receptor beta chains from one sample in a study of T cell responses to AZD1222 COVID-19 vaccine. The table came from immunoSEQ multiplex PCR; TCRdb's copy has only in-frame clones and leaves some out. The sample has about 45,000 clones, approximately 90% seen once. Material: peripheral blood, obtained 28 days after the second AZD1222 dose. All receptors come from an adult who received the AZD1222 COVID-19 vaccine. CDR3s include the opening cysteine and the closing phenylalanine or tryptophan. A D gene is named only where the DNA matches it firmly. A row's size may be missing; if present it is once, few, many or a size class.

>.|.|TRBJ1-2|TRBV19
TGTGCCAGTAGTAAAGACAGGATCTATGGCTACACCTTC
CASSKDRIYGYTF
>.|.|TRBJ2-3|TRBV29-1
TGCAGCTCTGACAGGGAGGGGTCGGGTACGCAGTATTTT
CSSDREGSGTQYF
>.|.|TRBJ1-6|TRBV12-5
TGTGCTAGTGGTTTAACTACCCTGGGGGGAATCGTGGATAATTCACCCCTCCACTTT
CASGLTTLGGIVDNSPLHF
>.|.|TRBJ1-4|TRBV30
TGTGCCTGGTCTAGGCAGGGAGGCGACGAAAAACTGTTTTTT
CAWSRQGGDEKLFF
>.|TRBD1|TRBJ1-6|TRBV6-1
TGTGCCAGCAGTGAAACAGGGGATGTTTCACCCCTCCACTTT
CASSETGDVSPLHF
>.|.|TRBJ2-7|TRBV5-5
TGTGCCAGCATGGGGGAGAGTTACGAGCAGTACTTC
CASMGESYEQYF
>.|.|TRBJ1-1|TRBV18
TGTGCCAGCTCACCACCACAATCTCAAATGGGGACTGAAGCTTTCTTT
CASSPPQSQMGTEAFF
>.|.|TRBJ2-4|TRBV10-2
TGCGCCAGCAGTGACGCCGCCACCAAGTCCAAAAACATTCAGTACTTC
CASSDAATKSKNIQYF
>.|.|TRBJ2-7|TRBV7-9
TGTGCCAGCAGCGACGGCGGGACTCCAACGTGGGAGCAGTACTTC
CASSDGGTPTWEQYF
>few|.|TRBJ2-7|TRBV10-3
TGTGCCATCAGGGACATGCGGGACGAGCAGTACTTC
CAIRDMRDEQYF
>.|.|TRBJ1-3|TRBV4-1
TGCGCCAGCAGCCCGGACCGCACCTCTGGAAACACCATATATTTT
CASSPDRTSGNTIYF
>.|TRBD2|TRBJ2-1|TRBV3-1/TRBV3-2
TGTGCCAGCAGCCCTAGACTAGCTTCGAATTACAATGAGCAGTTCTTC
CASSPRLASNYNEQFF
>.|.|TRBJ2-7|TRBV7-2
TGTGCCAGCAGCTTTATGGGCGGGATGAGCTCCTACGAGCAGTACTTC
CASSFMGGMSSYEQYF
>.|.|TRBJ2-1|TRBV4-2
TGTGCCAGCAGCCAGACTGAGCAGGGCCCTAGCTCCTACAATGAGCAGTTCTTC
CASSQTEQGPSSYNEQFF
>once|TRBD1|TRBJ1-5|TRBV28
TGTGCCAGCAGCTCCGGACAGGACCGGCCCCAGCATTTT
CASSSGQDRPQHF
>once|TRBD2|TRBJ2-1|TRBV10-3
TGTGCCATCAGGGGACTAGATTTCTTCAATGAGCAGTTCTTC
CAIRGLDFFNEQFF
>.|.|TRBJ2-7|TRBV30
TGTGCCTGGGGATTGACCCAGGACTCCTACGAGCAGTACTTC
CAWGLTQDSYEQYF
>.|.|TRBJ1-2|TRBV6-5
TGTGCCAGCAGTTACGATTGGGGATTCGATGGAGGCTACACCTTC
CASSYDWGFDGGYTF
>.|.|TRBJ2-5|TRBV28
TGTGCCAGCAGCTCCCTAGGGTTGATCGAAACCCAGTACTTC
CASSSLGLIETQYF
>.|TRBD2|TRBJ2-7|TRBV6-2/TRBV6-3
TGTGCCAGCAGTTATTCGCGGGAGTTTTCGTCTGAGCAGTACTTC
CASSYSREFSSEQYF
>.|.|TRBJ2-7|TRBV15
TGTGCCACCAGCAGAGATATCGGAATAATGGTGCAGTACTTC
CATSRDIGIMVQYF
>.|TRBD1|TRBJ1-1|TRBV6-2/TRBV6-3
TGTGCCAGCAGCCTACGACAGGGTTGGGGGAACACTGAAGCTTTCTTT
CASSLRQGWGNTEAFF
>.|TRBD1|TRBJ1-2|TRBV30
TGTGCCTGGAGTTTCGGGACAGACTATGGCTACACCTTC
CAWSFGTDYGYTF
>.|TRBD2|TRBJ2-1|TRBV9
TGTGCCAGCAGCGGTCTAGCGGGAGGGCCCGATCTGTTCTTC
CASSGLAGGPDLFF
>.|.|TRBJ1-5|TRBV27
TGTGCCAGCAGTTCCGGACGGAGATATCAGCCCCAGCATTTT
CASSSGRRYQPQHF
>.|.|TRBJ2-7|TRBV10-3
TGTGCCGCGGGACTGGCGGATTACGAGCAGTACTTC
CAAGLADYEQYF
>.|TRBD2|TRBJ2-7|TRBV27
TGTGCCAGCCGGCCCGGGGTAGCGGGACTCTACGAGCAGTACTTC
CASRPGVAGLYEQYF
>.|.|TRBJ2-7|TRBV28
TGTGCCAGCAGTTTATGGGGTAGTACAGGGATCAACGAGCAGTACTTC
CASSLWGSTGINEQYF
>.|.|TRBJ2-7|TRBV27
TGTGCCAGCAGTTTATCTACGGGAGTAACCGAGCAGTACTTC
CASSLSTGVTEQYF
>.|TRBD1|TRBJ2-7|TRBV27
TGTGCCACGCGACAGGGGACCTACGAGCAGTACTTC
CATRQGTYEQYF
>.|.|TRBJ2-5|TRBV7-9
TGTGCCAGCAGCTTTTGGTTAGAGACCCAGTACTTC
CASSFWLETQYF
>.|TRBD2|TRBJ2-1|TRBV7-9
TGTGCCAGCAGCTCCACGCGGGAGGCCTACAATGAGCAGTTCTTC
CASSSTREAYNEQFF
>.|.|TRBJ1-4|TRBV5-1
TGCGCCAGCAGCTCATCCGCAACTAATGAAAAACTGTTTTTT
CASSSSATNEKLFF
>.|.|TRBJ2-7|TRBV3-1/TRBV3-2
TGTGCCAGCAGCCAAGGTGACTACCAAGAGTACTTC
CASSQGDYQEYF
>few|.|TRBJ2-1|TRBV5-1
TGCGCCAGCAGCTTGGAAGTTTCGGAGACTCCTCAGTTCTTC
CASSLEVSETPQFF
>.|TRBD1|TRBJ1-1|TRBV5-8
TGTGCCAGCAGTACGGGACAGGGAGACACTGAAGCTTTCTTT
CASSTGQGDTEAFF
>few|.|TRBJ2-7|TRBV4-1
TGCGCCAGCAGCCTAGGGACGGGAACGGTCGAGCAGTACTTC
CASSLGTGTVEQYF
>once|.|TRBJ1-4|TRBV6-5
TGTGCCAGCAGGCACCCTAATTCGGATGAAAAACTGTTTTTT
CASRHPNSDEKLFF